This T cell receptor beta chain was recorded in a study of blood T cell repertoires in COVID-19. Background on the study: Samples of COVID-19 (acute and convalescent) were obtained from the United States, Italy and Spain. From T cells, B-cell-depleted T cells, or PBMCs came the material, which was cDNA or gDNA.

The V gene's germline CDR1 is SGHNT and CDR2 YYREEE (reference sequence). This CDR3 is built from 13 residues. V was clipped by 4 bases and J by 3 bases; unmatched bases: 3. Original analysis: It was from reference gene primer amplification that nucleated cell counts were estimated. TCRdb's copy holds only in-frame clones and misses some; the assay was immunoSEQ multiplex PCR. The DNA gave D and trimming, while V, J and clone size come from that table. The table includes 160,000 or so clones, about 82% detected once. The receptor was derived from a man aged 65 to 79 with active or convalescent COVID-19. The rearrangement uses TRBV5-4 and TRBJ1-1; TRBD1 matches at 7 bases. Sequencing was done on a sample of peripheral blood. DNA of the CDR3: TGTGCCAGCAGCAAAGGACAGGACACTGAAGCTTTCTTT. It is translated as CASSKGQDTEAFF.